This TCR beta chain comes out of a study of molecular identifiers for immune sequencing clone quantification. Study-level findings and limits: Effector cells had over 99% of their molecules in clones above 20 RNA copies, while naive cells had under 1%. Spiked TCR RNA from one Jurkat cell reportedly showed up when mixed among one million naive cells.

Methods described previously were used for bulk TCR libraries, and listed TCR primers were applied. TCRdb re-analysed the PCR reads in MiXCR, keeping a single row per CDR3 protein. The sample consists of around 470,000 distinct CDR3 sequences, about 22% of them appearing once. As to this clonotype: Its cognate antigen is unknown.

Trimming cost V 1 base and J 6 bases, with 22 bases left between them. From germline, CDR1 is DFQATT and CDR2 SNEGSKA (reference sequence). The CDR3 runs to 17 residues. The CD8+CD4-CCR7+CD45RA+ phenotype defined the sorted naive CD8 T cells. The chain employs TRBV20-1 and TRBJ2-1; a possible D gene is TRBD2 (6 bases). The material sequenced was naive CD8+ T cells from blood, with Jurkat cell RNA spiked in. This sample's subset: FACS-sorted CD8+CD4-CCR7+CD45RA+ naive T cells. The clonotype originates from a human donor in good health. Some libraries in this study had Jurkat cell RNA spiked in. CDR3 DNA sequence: TGCAGTGCTAGAGGGAGGGTAGAGAGGGTCCCCTTCAATGAGCAGTTCTTC. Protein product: CSARGRVERVPFNEQFF.